The 18 T cell receptor beta chains below all came from one sample that was sequenced in a study of T cells in Graves' hyperthyroidism and ophthalmopathy. TCR beta CDR3 regions were amplified from RNA. HTBI primers were used for first-round RT-PCR of the TCR CDR3. TCRdb re-derived calls from the multiplex PCR reads in MiXCR, one entry per CDR3 protein. Altogether fewer than 500,000 distinct CDR3 sequences are present, roughly 14% being singletons, with the ten largest covering over 10%. Sequencing was carried out using blood. Source of these receptors: a man aged 18 to 29 with Graves' ophthalmopathy.

The chain is built from TRBV7-9 and TRBJ1-3; 7 positions match TRBD1. The CDR3 length is 15 residues. Germline CDR1 reads SEHNR; CDR2 reads FQNEAQ (reference sequence). Germline trimming cut 5 bases from V and 2 bases from J; bases unmatched to any gene: 6. The CDR3 loop reads CASSPGTAAGNTIYF. As DNA, the CDR3 is TGTGCCAGCAGCCCTGGGACAGCGGCTGGAAACACCATATATTTT.

A remark on this clonotype: This may come from a read error, since a much larger clone is one base off. J is TRBJ2-7 and V is TRBV7-7; TRBD2 matches 13 bases. CDR1 SSHAT and CDR2 FNYEAQ come from the germline V gene (reference sequence). The CDR3 spans 17 residues. V lost 0 bases to trimming and J lost 1 base; unmatched junction nucleotides: 3. In nucleotides, the CDR3 is TGTGCCAGCAGCTTAGCCCGGACTAGCGGGGGATCCTACGAGCAGTACTTC. It yields the protein CASSLARTSGGSYEQYF.

This clonotype was seen a few times. The chain has TRBV19 and TRBJ2-1; D might be TRBD1 (6 bases). This CDR3 is built from 16 residues. CDR1 is LNHDA and CDR2 is SQIVND in the germline V gene (reference sequence). Trimming removed 4 bases at V and 12 bases at J, with 25 bases between. The DNA for the CDR3 is TGTGCCAGTAGTAAGGGGGACGGGGCCCAAATATTTGGGCAGTTCTTC. As protein: CASSKGDGAQIFGQFF.

There are a few counts of this clonotype. V gene TRBV19 combines with J gene TRBJ2-7; D is unresolved. This CDR3 region has 15 residues. The V end lost 1 base, the J end lost 2 bases, and 12 bases lay between the germline ends. Germline-derived CDR1 and CDR2 are LNHDA and SQIVND (reference sequence). In DNA form, the CDR3 reads TGTGCCAGTAGTATAGGAGGTATGATTCCCTACGAGCAGTACTTC. Its translation is CASSIGGMIPYEQYF.

This clonotype was seen only once. A much larger clone differs from this one at a single base, so this may be a read error. This chain uses TRBV24-1 with TRBJ2-1; D might be TRBD1 or TRBD2, each matching 5 bases. The CDR3 runs to 14 residues. The V end was cut by 4 bases, the J end by 10 bases, with 16 bases between. Per the germline V gene, CDR1 is KGHDR and CDR2 is SFDVKD. The CDR3 spells CATSEAGTPYEQFF. CDR3 DNA: TGTGCCACCAGTGAGGCCGGGACCCCCTACGAGCAGTTCTTC.

The V gene is TRBV6-5, the J gene TRBJ1-2; 11 positions match TRBD1. The V and J ends lost 0 bases and 0 bases, in that order; junction bases with no gene match: 6. The CDR3 runs to 18 residues. Looked up from germline, CDR1 is MNHEY and CDR2 is SVGAGI. The CDR3 reads CASSYSGDRGRANYGYTF. CDR3 coding DNA: TGTGCCAGCAGTTACTCGGGGGACAGGGGGAGAGCTAACTATGGCTACACCTTC.

The chain carries TRBV6-6 and TRBJ2-1, with D perhaps assigned TRBD1 or TRBD2 (6 bases each). The CDR3 is made up of 21 amino acids. V was trimmed by 0 bases and J by 1 base, leaving 25 bases between them. Per germline, CDR1 MNHNY and CDR2 SVGAGI (reference sequence). The CDR3 protein is CASSYSPHLSGRGGSYNEQFF. The CDR3 DNA follows: TGTGCCAGCAGTTACTCCCCCCATCTTAGCGGCAGGGGAGGATCCTACAATGAGCAGTTCTTC.

This clonotype was detected a few times. CDR3 sequence reads: CASSQEGGSVDGEQFF. The DNA of the CDR3 is TGCGCCAGCAGCCAAGAAGGCGGGAGTGTTGATGGTGAGCAGTTCTTC. The chain is built from TRBV4-1 and TRBJ2-1, with 7 positions matching TRBD2. V shed 0 bases and J 9 bases; nucleotides not matched to a gene: 11. This CDR3 has 16 amino acids. The V gene's germline CDR1 is MGHRA and CDR2 YSYEKL.

Many counts were recorded for this clonotype. V is TRBV20-1 and J is TRBJ2-7, with 9 bases lining up with TRBD2. The CDR3 contains 13 residues. Germline V CDR1 and CDR2: DFQATT, SNEGSKA (reference sequence). The V and J ends lost 5 bases and 2 bases, in that order; junction bases with no gene match: 4. The chain's CDR3 is CSAPGLATYEQYF. The DNA of the CDR3 is TGCAGTGCTCCCGGACTAGCGACCTACGAGCAGTACTTC.

This clonotype was picked up many times. The genes are TRBV30 and TRBJ2-3, with 8 positions matching TRBD2. Germline CDR1 GTSNPN, CDR2 SVGIG (reference sequence). The CDR3 loop spans 13 amino acids. Germline trimming cut 5 bases from V and 1 base from J; bases unmatched to any gene: 2. CDR3 in DNA: TGTGCCTGGGAAGCGGGGGGCACAGATACGCAGTATTTT. It encodes CAWEAGGTDTQYF.

This clonotype was observed many times. The chain links TRBV4-1 to TRBJ2-1; TRBD2 matches 10 bases. CDR3 length: 17 amino acids. Germline V gene sequence: CDR1 MGHRA, CDR2 YSYEKL. V lost 1 base, J lost 1 base, and 4 bases stayed unmatched. Here the CDR3 DNA reads TGCGCCAGCAGCCAAGTGGCTAGCGGGAGTTCCTACAATGAGCAGTTCTTC. This translates into CASSQVASGSSYNEQFF.

This clonotype was observed a handful of times. The CDR3 sequence is CSSTAGPKLPSYEQYF. The CDR3, as DNA: TGCAGTTCCACGGCGGGCCCCAAACTACCCTCCTACGAGCAGTACTTC. This chain uses TRBV20-1 with TRBJ2-7, with D possibly matching TRBD2 (5 bases). Between the trimmed V and J ends, which lost 8 bases and 0 bases, there was a span of 23 bases. The V gene's germline CDR1 is DFQATT and CDR2 SNEGSKA (reference sequence). CDR3 length: 16 residues.

This clonotype was seen a few times. The CDR3 loop reads CASSSFSVWVLDNEQFF. The CDR3 bases are TGTGCCAGCAGTTCCTTTAGTGTCTGGGTTCTTGACAATGAGCAGTTCTTC. The chain is built from TRBV6-1 and TRBJ2-1; D gene ambiguous. The V gene lost 5 bases and the J gene lost 5 bases, with 22 bases spanning the gap. Looked up from germline, CDR1 is MNHNS and CDR2 is SASEGT. This CDR3 contains 17 residues.

This clonotype occurred many times. The rearrangement joins TRBV20-1 to TRBJ2-5; 8 bases match TRBD2. The germline V gene encodes CDR1 DFQATT and CDR2 SNEGSKA (reference sequence). V lost 5 bases, J lost 5 bases, and 10 bases stayed unmatched. There are 14 residues in the CDR3. The CDR3 region has the DNA TGCAGTGCTCAACCTTGGACTAGCACGGAGACCCAGTACTTC. It translates to CSAQPWTSTETQYF.

Many counts were recorded for this clonotype. The J gene is TRBJ2-7, the V gene TRBV7-2; no clear D gene. The germline V gene encodes CDR1 SGHTA and CDR2 FQGNSA. This CDR3 region has 14 residues. The V and J ends lost 5 bases and 2 bases respectively, with 13 bases between them. In DNA, the CDR3 is TGTGCCAGCAGCAGTTCCCCGTCGGCCTACGAGCAGTACTTC. As protein: CASSSSPSAYEQYF.

This clonotype showed up many times. This chain uses TRBV7-6 with TRBJ2-3; TRBD2 agrees at 11 bases. Germline V gives CDR1 SGHVS, CDR2 FNYEAQ. The V segment lost 1 base and the J segment 4 bases; nucleotides outside the gene matches: 4. The CDR3 loop spans 16 amino acids. The CDR3 reads CASSLDLSGRADTQYF. For the CDR3, the DNA is TGTGCCAGCAGCTTAGATCTTAGCGGGAGGGCAGATACGCAGTATTTT.

The V and J genes are TRBV6-4 and TRBJ1-2; D unresolved. Looked up from germline, CDR1 is MRHNA and CDR2 is SNTAGT. CDR3 length: 16 residues. V lost 2 bases, J lost 9 bases, and 22 bases lay in between. CDR3 DNA: TGTGCCAGCAGTGACACTACGGCGGCCGCGAGTAATAGCTACACCTTC. This translates into CASSDTTAAASNSYTF.

This clonotype was seen many times. The genes are TRBV3-1 and TRBJ2-5, with a possible D match to TRBD2 (5 bases). The CDR3 is 14 residues long. V was shortened by 4 bases and J by 5 bases, with 14 bases between the two germline ends. Germline-derived CDR1 and CDR2 are LGHDT and YNNKEL (reference sequence). The chain's CDR3 is CASSPLGVDETQYF. Here the CDR3 DNA reads TGTGCCAGCAGCCCCCTCGGGGTAGACGAGACCCAGTACTTC.